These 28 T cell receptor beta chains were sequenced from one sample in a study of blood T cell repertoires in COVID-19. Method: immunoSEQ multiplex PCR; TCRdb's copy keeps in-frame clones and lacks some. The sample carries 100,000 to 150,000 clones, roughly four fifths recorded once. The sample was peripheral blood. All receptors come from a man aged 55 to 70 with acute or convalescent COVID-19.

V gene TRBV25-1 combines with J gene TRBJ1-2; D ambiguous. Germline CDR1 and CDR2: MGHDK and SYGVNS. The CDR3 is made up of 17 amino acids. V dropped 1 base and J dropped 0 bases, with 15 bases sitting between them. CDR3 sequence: CASSESRFGGANYGYTF. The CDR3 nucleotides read TGTGCCAGCAGTGAATCTAGATTCGGAGGAGCTAACTATGGCTACACCTTC.

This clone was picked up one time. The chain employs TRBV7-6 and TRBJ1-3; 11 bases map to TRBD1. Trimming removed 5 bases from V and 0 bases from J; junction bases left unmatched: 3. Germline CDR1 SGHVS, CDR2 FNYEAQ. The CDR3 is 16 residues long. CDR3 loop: CASSQGQGVSGNTIYF. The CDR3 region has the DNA TGTGCCAGCAGCCAGGGACAGGGGGTCTCTGGAAACACCATATATTTT.

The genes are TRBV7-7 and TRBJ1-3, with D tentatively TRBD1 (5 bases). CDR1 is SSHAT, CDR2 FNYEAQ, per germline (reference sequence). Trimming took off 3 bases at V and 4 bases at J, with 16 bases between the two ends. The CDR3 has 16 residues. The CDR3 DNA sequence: TGTGCCAGCAGCTTGGGGCCGGTAACCTCCGGAAACACCATATATTTT. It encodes CASSLGPVTSGNTIYF.

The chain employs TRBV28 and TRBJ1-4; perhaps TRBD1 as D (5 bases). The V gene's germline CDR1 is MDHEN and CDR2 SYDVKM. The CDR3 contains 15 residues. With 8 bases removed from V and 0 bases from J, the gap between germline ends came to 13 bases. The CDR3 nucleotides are TGTGCCAGCTGGGGTGCAGGGACAACTAATGAAAAACTGTTTTTT. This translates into CASWGAGTTNEKLFF.

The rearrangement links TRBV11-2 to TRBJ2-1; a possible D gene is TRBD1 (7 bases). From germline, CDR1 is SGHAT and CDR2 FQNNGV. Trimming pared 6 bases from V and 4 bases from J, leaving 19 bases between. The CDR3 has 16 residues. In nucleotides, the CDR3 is TGTGCCAGCAGGCAGGGGGGCGGTAGGAAGTACAATGAGCAGTTCTTC. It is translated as CASRQGGGRKYNEQFF. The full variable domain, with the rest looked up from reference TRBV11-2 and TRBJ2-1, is EAGVAQSPRYKIIEKRQSVAFWCNPISGHATLYWYQQILGQGPKLLIQFQNNGVVDDSQLPKDRFSAERLKGVDSTLKIQPAKLEDSAVYLCASRQGGGRKYNEQFFGPGTRLTVL.

CDR3 in DNA: TGTGCCACCGAGGGAGGGGACAGGGTGTCAGTCCTGACTTTC. It translates to CATEGGDRVSVLTF. The V and J genes are TRBV6-5 and TRBJ2-6, with TRBD1 matching 9 bases. There are 14 residues in the CDR3. The J segment lost 13 bases and the V segment lost 10 bases, leaving 14 bases of the junction unmatched. CDR1 MNHEY and CDR2 SVGAGI come from the germline V gene.

The CDR3 nucleotides are TGTGCCAGCAGCGTAGGGACTAGCGCGAGCCAAGAGACCCAGTACTTC. Translated: CASSVGTSASQETQYF. The chain recombines TRBV9 with TRBJ2-5; 9 bases align to TRBD2. The trim removed 0 bases at V and 1 base at J, leaving 4 bases unmatched. The CDR3 covers 16 residues. Germline V gene lookup returns CDR1 SGDLS and CDR2 YYNGEE. The whole variable domain, filled in from reference TRBV9 and TRBJ2-5, reads DSGVTQTPKHLITATGQRVTLRCSPRSGDLSVYWYQQSLDQGLQFLIQYYNGEERAKGNILERFSAQQFPDLHSELNLSSLELGDSALYFCASSVGTSASQETQYFGPGTRLLVL.

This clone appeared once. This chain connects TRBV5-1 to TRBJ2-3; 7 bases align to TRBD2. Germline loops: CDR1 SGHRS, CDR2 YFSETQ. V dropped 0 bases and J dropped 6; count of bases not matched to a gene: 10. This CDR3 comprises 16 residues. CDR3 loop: CASSLAAGEGRDTQYF. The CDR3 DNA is TGCGCCAGCAGCTTGGCGGCCGGGGAGGGTCGGGATACGCAGTATTTT.

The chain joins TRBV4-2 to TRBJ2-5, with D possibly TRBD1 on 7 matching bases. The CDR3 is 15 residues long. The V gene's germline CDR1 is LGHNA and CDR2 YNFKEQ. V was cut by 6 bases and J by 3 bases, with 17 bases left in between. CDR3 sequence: CASSRRRGPEETQYF. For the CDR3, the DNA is TGTGCCAGCAGTCGGAGGAGGGGGCCTGAAGAGACCCAGTACTTC.

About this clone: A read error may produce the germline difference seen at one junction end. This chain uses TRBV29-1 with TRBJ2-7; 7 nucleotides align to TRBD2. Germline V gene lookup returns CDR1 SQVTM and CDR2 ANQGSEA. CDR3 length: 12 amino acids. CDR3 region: CSVEAASGGRDF. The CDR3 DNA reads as TGCAGCGTTGAGGCGGCTAGCGGAGGCCGGGACTTC.

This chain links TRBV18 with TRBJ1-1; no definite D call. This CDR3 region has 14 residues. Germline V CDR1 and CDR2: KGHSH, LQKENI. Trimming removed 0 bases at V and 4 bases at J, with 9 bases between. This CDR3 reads CASSPPSVSTEAFF. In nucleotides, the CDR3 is TGTGCCAGCTCACCACCGTCGGTTTCCACTGAAGCTTTCTTT.

CDR3 protein: CASSAVGVTGDLSSGANVLTF. CDR3 in DNA: TGTGCCAGCAGCGCAGTGGGGGTGACGGGGGACCTATCTTCTGGGGCCAACGTCCTGACTTTC. This chain joins TRBV9 and TRBJ2-6, with D possibly being TRBD2 (6 bases). Trimming pared 3 bases from V and 1 base from J, leaving 26 bases between. Germline V gene data show CDR1 as SGDLS and CDR2 as YYNGEE. The CDR3 totals 21 residues.

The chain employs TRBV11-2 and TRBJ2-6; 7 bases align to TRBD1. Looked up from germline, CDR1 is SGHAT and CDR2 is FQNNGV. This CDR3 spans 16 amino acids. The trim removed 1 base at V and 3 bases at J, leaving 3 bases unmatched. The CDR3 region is CASSLGGGGGANVLTF. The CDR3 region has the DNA TGTGCCAGCAGCTTAGGAGGGGGCGGTGGGGCCAACGTCCTGACTTTC.

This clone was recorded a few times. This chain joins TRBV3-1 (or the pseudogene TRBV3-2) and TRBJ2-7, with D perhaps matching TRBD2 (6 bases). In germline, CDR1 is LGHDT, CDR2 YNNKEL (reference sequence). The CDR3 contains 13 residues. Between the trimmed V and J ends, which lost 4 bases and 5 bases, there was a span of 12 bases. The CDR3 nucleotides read TGTGCCAGCAGCCTCGCCCCGGGGGACGAGCAGTACTTC. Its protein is CASSLAPGDEQYF.

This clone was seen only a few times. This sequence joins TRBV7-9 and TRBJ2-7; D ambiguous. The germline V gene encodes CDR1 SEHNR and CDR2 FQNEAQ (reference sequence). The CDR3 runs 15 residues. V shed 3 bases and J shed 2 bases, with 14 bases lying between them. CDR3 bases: TGTGCCAGCAGCTTCGGTAGTCCCGGTACCTACGAGCAGTACTTC. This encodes CASSFGSPGTYEQYF.

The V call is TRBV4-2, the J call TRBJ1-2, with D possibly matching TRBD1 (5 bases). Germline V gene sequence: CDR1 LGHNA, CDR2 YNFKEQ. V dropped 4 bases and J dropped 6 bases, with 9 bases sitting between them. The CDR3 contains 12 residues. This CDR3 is CASSLLGDGYTF. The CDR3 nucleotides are TGTGCCAGCAGCCTCTTAGGGGATGGCTACACCTTC.

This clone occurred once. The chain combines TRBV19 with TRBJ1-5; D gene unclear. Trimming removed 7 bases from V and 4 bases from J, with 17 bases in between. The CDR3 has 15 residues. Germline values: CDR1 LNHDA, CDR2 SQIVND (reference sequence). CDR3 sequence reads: CASTNGLAGNQPQHF. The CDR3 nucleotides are TGTGCCAGTACCAACGGCTTGGCCGGGAATCAGCCCCAGCATTTT.

The DNA of the CDR3 is TGTGCCAGCAGCCCCTGGACTAGCGGGACGAACAATGAGCAGTTCTTC. Translating gives CASSPWTSGTNNEQFF. This sequence joins TRBV3-1 (or the pseudogene TRBV3-2) and TRBJ2-1; 12 bases agree with TRBD2. Losses at the gene ends were 4 bases for V and 5 bases for J; bases not matched to a gene: 6. CDR3 size: 16 residues. Germline loops: CDR1 LGHDT, CDR2 YNNKEL (reference sequence).

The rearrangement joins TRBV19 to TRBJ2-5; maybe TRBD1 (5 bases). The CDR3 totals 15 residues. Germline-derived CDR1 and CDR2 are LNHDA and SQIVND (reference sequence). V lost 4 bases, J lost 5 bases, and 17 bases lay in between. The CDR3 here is CASSTRTTPGETQYF. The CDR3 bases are TGTGCCAGTAGTACCCGGACAACCCCCGGTGAGACCCAGTACTTC. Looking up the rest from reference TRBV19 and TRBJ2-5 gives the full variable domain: DGGITQSPKYLFRKEGQNVTLSCEQNLNHDAMYWYRQDPGQGLRLIYYSQIVNDFQKGDIAEGYSVSREKKESFPLTVTSAQKNPTAFYLCASSTRTTPGETQYFGPGTRLLVL.

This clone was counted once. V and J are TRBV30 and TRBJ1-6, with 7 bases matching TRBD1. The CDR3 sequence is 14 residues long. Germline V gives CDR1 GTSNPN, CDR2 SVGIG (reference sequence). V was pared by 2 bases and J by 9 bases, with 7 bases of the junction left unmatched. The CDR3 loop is CAWSKGDSGSPLHF. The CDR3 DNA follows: TGTGCCTGGAGTAAAGGGGACAGTGGTTCACCCCTCCACTTT.

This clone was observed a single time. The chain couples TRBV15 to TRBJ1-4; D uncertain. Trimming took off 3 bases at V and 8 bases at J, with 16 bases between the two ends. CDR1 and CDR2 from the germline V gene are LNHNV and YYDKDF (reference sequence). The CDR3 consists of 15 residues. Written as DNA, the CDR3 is TGTGCCACCAGCAGGGCTGGGGAGAGTTGGGAAAAACTGTTTTTT. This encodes CATSRAGESWEKLFF.

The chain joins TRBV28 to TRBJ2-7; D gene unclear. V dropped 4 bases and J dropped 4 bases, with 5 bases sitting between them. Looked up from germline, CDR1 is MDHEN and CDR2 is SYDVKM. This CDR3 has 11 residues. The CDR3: CASSYMYEQYF. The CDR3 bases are TGTGCCAGCAGTTATATGTACGAGCAGTACTTC.

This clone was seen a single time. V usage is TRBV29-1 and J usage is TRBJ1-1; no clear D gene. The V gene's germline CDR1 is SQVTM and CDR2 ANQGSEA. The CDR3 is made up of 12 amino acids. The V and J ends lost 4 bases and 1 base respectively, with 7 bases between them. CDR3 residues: CSVVYRNTEAFF. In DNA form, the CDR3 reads TGCAGCGTTGTATACAGGAACACTGAAGCTTTCTTT.

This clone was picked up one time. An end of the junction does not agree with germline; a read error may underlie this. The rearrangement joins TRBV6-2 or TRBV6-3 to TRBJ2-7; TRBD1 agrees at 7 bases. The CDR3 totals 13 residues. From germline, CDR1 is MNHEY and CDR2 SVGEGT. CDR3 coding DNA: TGTGCCAGCAGTTCCGGGACAGCTCTCCGCACAGACTTC. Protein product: CASSSGTALRTDF.

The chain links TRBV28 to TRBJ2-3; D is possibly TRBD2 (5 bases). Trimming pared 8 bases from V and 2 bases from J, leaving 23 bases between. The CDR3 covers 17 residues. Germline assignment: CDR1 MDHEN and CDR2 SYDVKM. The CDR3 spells CASYFSLFPRDTDTQYF. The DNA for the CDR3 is TGTGCCAGCTATTTCTCATTGTTTCCCCGGGACACAGATACGCAGTATTTT.

DNA of the CDR3: TGTGCCAGCAGTCTGATGGACAGAGGATACTATGGCTACACCTTC. It codes for CASSLMDRGYYGYTF. This chain links TRBV2 with TRBJ1-2; TRBD1 might be the D (6 bases). The CDR3 totals 15 residues. With 5 bases removed from V and 3 bases from J, the gap between germline ends came to 16 bases. Germline CDR1 and CDR2: SNHLY and FYNNEI.

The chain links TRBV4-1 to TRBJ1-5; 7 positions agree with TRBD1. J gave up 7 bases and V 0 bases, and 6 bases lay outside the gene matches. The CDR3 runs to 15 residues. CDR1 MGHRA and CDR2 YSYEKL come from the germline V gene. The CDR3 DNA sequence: TGCGCCAGCAGCCAAGAAGACAGGGTCGGACAGCCCCAGCATTTT. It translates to CASSQEDRVGQPQHF.

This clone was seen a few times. CDR3 region: CSVRRTSGSSSTDTQYF. CDR3 nucleotides: TGCAGCGTGAGGCGGACTAGCGGGAGCTCTAGCACAGATACGCAGTATTTT. V and J are TRBV29-1 and TRBJ2-3, with TRBD2 identical over 13 bases. Germline V gene lookup returns CDR1 SQVTM and CDR2 ANQGSEA. With V trimmed by 6 bases and J by 0 bases, 9 bases remained unmatched. The CDR3 has 17 residues.